The clone carrying this TCR beta chain has at least ten counts. These data are taken from a study of Graves' ophthalmopathy and Graves' hyperthyroidism. As the template, RNA transcripts were used to amplify TCR beta CDR3 regions. The workflow started with a first-round RT-PCR run with HTBI primers and then moved on to a second-round multiplex PCR. MiXCR, applied by TCRdb to the multiplex PCR reads, yields one record per CDR3 protein. This table has some 410,000 distinct CDR3 sequences, roughly 21% appearing once. Thyroid ultrasound, orbital computed tomography, TRAb, serum thyroxine and clinical symptoms formed the basis of diagnosis. Losses at the gene ends were 6 bases for V and 2 bases for J; bases not matched to a gene: 6. The V gene's germline CDR1 is SGHAT and CDR2 FQNNGV. The CDR3 extends over 14 amino acids.

This chain connects TRBV11-2 to TRBJ2-7, with 8 bases fitting TRBD2. Sequencing was done on a sample of peripheral blood. The receptor was derived from a woman in her late teens or twenties with stable Graves' hyperthyroidism. Here the CDR3 DNA reads TGTGCCAGCAGAACAACGGGACTAGCCTACGAGCAGTACTTC. Translating it yields CASRTTGLAYEQYF.